These T cell receptor beta chains were read from a single sample in a study of T cell repertoires in cytomegalovirus infection. TCRdb reanalysed the reads using MiXCR and keeps one entry per CDR3 protein. The profile shows approximately 180,000 distinct CDR3 sequences, approximately 18% of them singletons. The sequenced sample was CD8+ T cells from PBMCs. The receptors stem from a human donor in good health (CMV status not recorded). Some clones in this sample may be carry-over from other donors' samples. Each CDR3 is given with its conserved first and last residue. Each record gives: V gene, D gene, J gene, clone size, CDR3 DNA, CDR3 protein. D genes are given only for firm matches. Some rows have no size entry. The others give once, few or many, or a class for an expanded clone.

TRBV2	TRBD1	TRBJ2-7	few	TGTGCCAGCAGTGAAATAGGACAGGGCTCGTACGAGCAGTACTTC	CASSEIGQGSYEQYF
TRBV28	-	TRBJ2-1	few	TGTGCCAGCAGCTCACTCGTCCCAAGCAATGAGCAGTTCTTC	CASSSLVPSNEQFF
TRBV7-9	TRBD1	TRBJ2-1	-	TGTGCCAGCAGCTTAGCAGTGGGACAGGGGATAATGGATGAGCAGTTCTTC	CASSLAVGQGIMDEQFF
TRBV5-1	TRBD2	TRBJ2-5	few	TGCGCCAGCACCATAGCGGGGGGGCCTCCCCAGTACTTC	CASTIAGGPPQYF
TRBV6-2/TRBV6-3	-	TRBJ2-7	-	TGTGCCAGCAGTTACGGCGCGGGAACTACGTACTTC	CASSYGAGTTYF
TRBV7-2	-	TRBJ2-7	-	TGTGCCAGCACCCGGGGAAGCTCCTACGAGCAGTACTTC	CASTRGSSYEQYF
TRBV4-3	-	TRBJ1-2	few	TGCGCCAGCAGCCAAGATCCGGAGGTTAGCTATTATGGCTACACCTTC	CASSQDPEVSYYGYTF
TRBV6-2/TRBV6-3	-	TRBJ2-2	few	TGTGCCAGCAGCCACAGCCGGGACGTACGGTTTGAGAACACCGGGGAGCTGTTTTTT	CASSHSRDVRFENTGELFF
TRBV20-1	-	TRBJ2-1	-	TGCAGTGCTTTAGATGAGAGAGTAAGGGATGAGCAGTTCTTC	CSALDERVRDEQFF
TRBV7-2	TRBD1	TRBJ1-1	-	TGTGCCAGCAGCCCCGACTCGACAGGGGGAAACACTGAAGCTTTCTTT	CASSPDSTGGNTEAFF
TRBV13	-	TRBJ1-1	-	TGTGCCAGCAGCTTAGTGGACTCGACTGAAGCTTTCTTT	CASSLVDSTEAFF
TRBV28	TRBD1	TRBJ2-7	-	TGTGCCAGCAGTCTACAACAGGGGGCCGGGTACGAGCAGTACTTC	CASSLQQGAGYEQYF
TRBV28	-	TRBJ1-6	-	TGTGCCAGCAGTTTATCCAGGGGAAGATTGGGTTCACCCCTCCACTTT	CASSLSRGRLGSPLHF
TRBV14	TRBD1	TRBJ1-2	-	TGTGCCAGCAGCCCCTTGACAGGGATCGGCTACACCTTC	CASSPLTGIGYTF
TRBV7-2	-	TRBJ1-2	-	TGTGCCAGCAGCCAAAGCGCATGGACAGATATTAACTATGGCTACACCTTC	CASSQSAWTDINYGYTF
TRBV29-1	TRBD2	TRBJ2-5	-	TGCAGCGTTGTGGGGGCCGGACTAGCGGAGAAATTCCAAGAGACCCAGTACTTC	CSVVGAGLAEKFQETQYF
TRBV6-5	-	TRBJ2-5	few	TGTGCCAGCAGTTATGATGCGGAGACCCAGTACTTC	CASSYDAETQYF
TRBV28	-	TRBJ2-7	-	TGTGCCAGCCTTGAGGGGCTCGGCTGGGAGCAGTACTTC	CASLEGLGWEQYF
TRBV27	-	TRBJ2-2	-	TGTGCCAGCAGTTGGGGAGAGACCGGGGAGCTGTTTTTT	CASSWGETGELFF
TRBV6-2/TRBV6-3	TRBD1	TRBJ1-5	few	TGTGCCAGCAGTGTCTCCCGGGACAGGGGTAGGGCAAATCAGCCCCAGCATTTT	CASSVSRDRGRANQPQHF
TRBV7-6	-	TRBJ2-7	few	TGTGCCAGCAGCTTCAAGGAAACGGACGAGCAGTACTTC	CASSFKETDEQYF
TRBV7-9	-	TRBJ2-5	-	TGTGCCAGCAGCTTAGGAATCCAAGAGACCCAGTACTTC	CASSLGIQETQYF
TRBV6-2/TRBV6-3	TRBD1	TRBJ1-5	-	TGTGCCAGCAGTTCAGGGGGATACAATCAGCCCCAGCATTTT	CASSSGGYNQPQHF
TRBV19	-	TRBJ2-1	few	TGTGCCAGTAGTAGACTAGTCCGGGAGTTCGATGAGCAGTTCTTC	CASSRLVREFDEQFF
TRBV27	TRBD1	TRBJ1-2	few	TGTGCCAGCAGTTTCGGGGGACAGGGGGGCTACACCTTC	CASSFGGQGGYTF
TRBV7-9	-	TRBJ2-4	few	TGTGCCAGCAGGGGGGAACTAAACATTCAGTACTTC	CASRGELNIQYF
TRBV9	-	TRBJ2-3	many	TGTGCCAGCAGCCAGGGAGGCGCGAGCACAGATACGCAGTATTTT	CASSQGGASTDTQYF
TRBV4-1	-	TRBJ2-2	few	TGCGCCAGCAGCCAGGTAGCGGACGCCCGCGGGGAGCTGTTTTTT	CASSQVADARGELFF
TRBV5-6	TRBD1	TRBJ2-7	few	TGTGCCAGCAGCTTTCAGGGGGCCGACGAGCAGTACTTC	CASSFQGADEQYF
TRBV7-2	-	TRBJ2-3	-	TGTGCCAGCAGCGTCCCTGGCGGGCGGGCAACCGATACGCAGTATTTT	CASSVPGGRATDTQYF
TRBV4-1	TRBD2	TRBJ2-2	few	TGCGCCAGCAGCCACCGACTAGCGGGGACCGGGGAGCTGTTTTTT	CASSHRLAGTGELFF
TRBV19	TRBD1	TRBJ2-7	-	TGTGCCAGTAGTGCTCTTGGGACAGGTCTCTACGAGCAGTACTTC	CASSALGTGLYEQYF
TRBV28	-	TRBJ1-5	-	TGTGCCAGCAGTCTCATCCCCGGGACTTATCAGCCCCAGCATTTT	CASSLIPGTYQPQHF
TRBV12-3/TRBV12-4	-	TRBJ2-1	-	TGTGCCAGCACGAGCCTCATACCAGAGCAGTTCTTC	CASTSLIPEQFF
TRBV7-9	TRBD1	TRBJ2-1	few	TGTGCCAGCAGCTTATCGTTCTCTACAGGGGACCACAATGAGCAGTTCTTC	CASSLSFSTGDHNEQFF
TRBV7-3	-	TRBJ2-5	few	TGTGCCAGCAGCCCGAACGCAGTCCCGGAGACCCAGTACTTC	CASSPNAVPETQYF
TRBV28	-	TRBJ2-7	few	TGTGCCAGCAGTAAGGACCCGACGAGCTCCTACGAGCAGTACTTC	CASSKDPTSSYEQYF
TRBV7-2	TRBD2	TRBJ2-7	many	TGTGCCAGCAGCCTCGGGGGGGGGTACGAGCAGTACTTC	CASSLGGGYEQYF
TRBV15	-	TRBJ2-7	few	TGTGCCACCAGCAGAGAGGCCCCCTACGAGCAGTACTTC	CATSREAPYEQYF
TRBV6-6	TRBD1	TRBJ2-3	-	TGTGCCATCCTTCCGGGACAGGGGCCCTATGGCGTAGATACGCAGTATTTT	CAILPGQGPYGVDTQYF
TRBV20-1	-	TRBJ2-7	-	TGCAGTGCTAGAGACTACCCGGGGGCCAACATCTACGAGCAGTACTTC	CSARDYPGANIYEQYF
TRBV7-2	TRBD2	TRBJ2-5	-	TGTGCCAGCAGCTCGACTAGCGGTTCCCAAGAGACCCAGTACTTC	CASSSTSGSQETQYF
TRBV7-9	-	TRBJ2-1	-	TGTGCCAGCAGCCCTAAGGTCCAGGCCAATGAGCAGTTCTTC	CASSPKVQANEQFF
TRBV15	-	TRBJ1-1	few	TGTGCCACCAGCTCCTCCTTTGAGGACATTGAAGCTTTCTTT	CATSSSFEDIEAFF
TRBV7-9	TRBD1	TRBJ2-1	few	TGTGCCAGCAGCCGCCGGGACAGGGCTTACAATGAGCAGTTCTTC	CASSRRDRAYNEQFF
TRBV12-3/TRBV12-4	-	TRBJ2-3	few	TGTGCCAGCAGTTTCGCGGGGTTCACAGATACGCAGTATTTT	CASSFAGFTDTQYF
TRBV7-2	-	TRBJ1-2	-	TGTGCCAGCAGCCAAGGGGGAGGATATGGCTACACCTTC	CASSQGGGYGYTF
TRBV7-9	TRBD2	TRBJ2-2	-	TGTGCCAGCAGCACACGGCGGGGGGTTAACACCGGGGAGCTGTTTTTT	CASSTRRGVNTGELFF
TRBV27	TRBD1	TRBJ2-1	-	TGTGCCAGCGGGGGGACAGGGAAGGTCAATGAGCAGTTCTTC	CASGGTGKVNEQFF
TRBV6-2/TRBV6-3	TRBD2	TRBJ2-5	-	TGTGCCAGCAGTTACCGGACTAGCGGGCTTCAAGAGACCCAGTACTTC	CASSYRTSGLQETQYF
TRBV7-3	-	TRBJ1-1	-	TGTGCCAGCAGCTTATGGGTTGGCACTGAAGCTTTCTTT	CASSLWVGTEAFF
TRBV7-8	TRBD2	TRBJ2-1	-	TGTGCCAGCAGCTCTACCTCGGGAGGGCGGGAGCAGTTCTTC	CASSSTSGGREQFF
TRBV12-3/TRBV12-4	-	TRBJ2-1	-	TGTGCCAGCTCCGACCTCGGCAATGAGCAGTTCTTC	CASSDLGNEQFF
TRBV6-2/TRBV6-3	TRBD1	TRBJ2-7	-	TGTGCCAGCAGTCTTATAGACAGGGACCACGAGCAGTACTTC	CASSLIDRDHEQYF